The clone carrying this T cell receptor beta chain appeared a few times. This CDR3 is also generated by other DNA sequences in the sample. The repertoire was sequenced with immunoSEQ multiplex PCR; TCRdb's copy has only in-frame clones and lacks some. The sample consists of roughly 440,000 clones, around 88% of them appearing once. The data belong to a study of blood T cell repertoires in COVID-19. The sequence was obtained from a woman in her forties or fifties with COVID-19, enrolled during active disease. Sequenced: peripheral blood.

CDR3 bases: TGTGCCAGCAGCCCGGGAGCCTATGGCTACACCTTC. Translation: CASSPGAYGYTF. This sequence joins TRBV6-5 and TRBJ1-2, with unresolved D. V lost 6 bases and J 4 bases, leaving 9 bases between the germline ends. The germline CDR1 and CDR2 sequences are MNHEY and SVGAGI. CDR3 length: 12 amino acids.